These 26 T cell receptor beta chains originate from one sample sequenced in a study of blood T cell repertoires in COVID-19. Only in-frame clones appear in the TCRdb table, and some are missing; sequencing was by immunoSEQ multiplex PCR. Among about 250,000 clones, 86% were seen once, and the ten largest hold approximately 5%. The sequenced sample was peripheral blood. These receptors were taken from a woman older than 75 with COVID-19, enrolled during active disease.

The CDR3 bases are TGTGCCTGGAGTGTTGGTCTTGGGACAGGGGGGGAGACCCAGTACTTC. Translating it yields CAWSVGLGTGGETQYF. This sequence joins TRBV30 and TRBJ2-5; 11 bases match TRBD1. The CDR3 consists of 16 residues. V was pared by 0 bases and J by 5 bases, with 8 bases of the junction left unmatched. Per the germline V gene, CDR1 is GTSNPN and CDR2 is SVGIG (reference sequence).

This chain joins TRBV5-5 and TRBJ1-2, with D possibly matching TRBD1 (5 bases). The CDR3 is made up of 13 amino acids. The V and J ends lost 3 bases and 5 bases respectively, with 11 bases between them. In germline, CDR1 is SGHKS, CDR2 YYEKEE (reference sequence). The CDR3 here is CASSSTEVYGYTF. As DNA, the CDR3 is TGTGCCAGCAGCTCGACAGAGGTATATGGCTACACCTTC.

This sequence joins TRBV28 and TRBJ2-1, with unresolved D. V was trimmed by 6 bases and J by 2 bases, leaving 11 bases between them. This CDR3 is built from 14 residues. Germline values: CDR1 MDHEN, CDR2 SYDVKM. DNA for the CDR3: TGTGCCAGCAGATCCCCTCTCCCCTACAATGAGCAGTTCTTC. Its protein product is CASRSPLPYNEQFF.

The chain is built from TRBV3-1 (or the pseudogene TRBV3-2) and TRBJ1-1; D is ambiguous. CDR3 length equals 14 residues. Per germline, CDR1 LGHDT and CDR2 YNNKEL (reference sequence). V lost 6 bases to trimming and J lost 5 bases, with 16 bases between them. Written as DNA, the CDR3 is TGTGCCAGCAGTCGGGTTCCAATAGTGACTGAAGCTTTCTTT. It is translated as CASSRVPIVTEAFF.

This clone was detected only once. This chain uses TRBV10-3 with TRBJ2-5; no clear D. The germline V and J ends were trimmed by 4 bases and 0 bases, with 9 bases remaining between them. The V gene's germline CDR1 is ENHRY and CDR2 SYGVKD. The length of the CDR3 is 14 residues. The DNA for the CDR3 is TGTGCCATCAGTGGTATGGCTGACCAAGAGACCCAGTACTTC. Its protein product is CAISGMADQETQYF.

This chain's CDR3 is CASSFPGLSRTEAFF. CDR3 DNA: TGTGCCAGCAGCTTCCCGGGATTGAGTCGTACTGAAGCTTTCTTT. The chain joins TRBV5-8 to TRBJ1-1; D ambiguous. The CDR3 extends over 15 amino acids. V was cut by 2 bases and J by 5 bases, with 16 bases left in between. Germline V gene lookup returns CDR1 SGHTS and CDR2 YDEGEE.

CDR3: CASSPLTLAQASGANVLTF. CDR3 DNA sequence: TGTGCCAGCTCACCCTTGACACTAGCCCAAGCATCTGGGGCCAACGTCCTGACTTTC. V is TRBV18 and J is TRBJ2-6, with a possible D match to TRBD2 (6 bases). The CDR3 covers 19 residues. The germline V gene encodes CDR1 KGHSH and CDR2 LQKENI. Trimming left V 3 bases short and J 1 base short, with 19 bases between.

The V gene is TRBV6-5, the J gene TRBJ2-7, with 7 bases identical to TRBD1. V was clipped by 6 bases and J by 3 bases; unmatched bases: 8. CDR1 and CDR2 from the germline V gene are MNHEY and SVGAGI. CDR3 length: 14 amino acids. The CDR3 loop reads CASSRNRDSYEQYV. DNA of the CDR3: TGTGCCAGCAGCCGCAACCGGGACAGCTACGAGCAGTACGTC.

The V and J genes are TRBV7-2 and TRBJ2-2, with TRBD1 identical over 7 bases. The CDR3 runs 15 residues. With V trimmed by 5 bases and J by 4 bases, 7 bases remained unmatched. The V gene's germline CDR1 is SGHTA and CDR2 FQGNSA. Written as DNA, the CDR3 is TGTGCCAGCAGCCCCCGGGACAGACGCACCGGGGAGCTGTTTTTT. Translation: CASSPRDRRTGELFF.

There are a few counts of this clone. The J gene is TRBJ1-5, the V gene TRBV6-2 or TRBV6-3, with 10 nucleotides matching TRBD1. Germline V CDR1 and CDR2: MNHEY, SVGEGT. This CDR3 comprises 18 residues. With V trimmed by 4 bases and J by 4 bases, 13 bases remained unmatched. CDR3 in DNA: TGTGCCAGCAGTTCATCGACAGGGGGCTTGGTAAGTAATCAGCCCCAGCATTTT. Translation gives CASSSSTGGLVSNQPQHF.

This chain joins TRBV19 and TRBJ1-2; D gene ambiguous. V lost 4 bases, J lost 1 base, and 4 bases lay in between. Germline V lookup: CDR1 LNHDA, CDR2 SQIVND (reference sequence). The CDR3 has 12 residues. CDR3 protein: CASSTYNYGYTF. In DNA, the CDR3 is TGTGCCAGTAGTACCTATAACTATGGCTACACCTTC.

This clone showed up just a few times. The chain uses TRBV28 and TRBJ2-6; D remains ambiguous. The V end lost 6 bases, the J end lost 1 base, and 10 bases lay between the germline ends. The CDR3 is 15 amino acids. Germline V gives CDR1 MDHEN, CDR2 SYDVKM. As DNA, the CDR3 is TGTGCCAGCAGAGTACCTATATCTGGGGCCAACGTCCTGACTTTC. Translation gives CASRVPISGANVLTF.

The V call is TRBV28, the J call TRBJ1-6; the match to TRBD1 covers 9 bases. The ends lost 4 bases at V and 7 bases at J; junction bases unmatched: 8. The germline V gene encodes CDR1 MDHEN and CDR2 SYDVKM. The CDR3 sequence is 16 residues long. The CDR3 loop reads CASSYQRTGANSPLHF. Here the CDR3 DNA reads TGTGCCAGCAGTTACCAACGGACAGGGGCCAATTCACCCCTCCACTTT.

This chain uses TRBV19 with TRBJ2-3; no firm D call. There are 14 residues in the CDR3. Between the trimmed V and J ends, which lost 8 bases and 5 bases, there was a span of 17 bases. From germline, CDR1 is LNHDA and CDR2 SQIVND (reference sequence). The CDR3: CASAPFLTRDTQYF. Written as DNA, the CDR3 is TGTGCCAGTGCCCCCTTTCTAACTCGAGATACGCAGTATTTT.

This clone came up once. This chain uses TRBV4-3 with TRBJ1-1, with D possibly TRBD1 on 6 matching bases. The CDR3 covers 14 residues. V was shortened by 2 bases and J by 1 base, with 8 bases between the two germline ends. Looked up from germline, CDR1 is LGHNA and CDR2 is YSLEER. The CDR3 nucleotides read TGCGCCAGCAGCCAAAACAGGGAGAACACTGAAGCTTTCTTT. The encoded protein is CASSQNRENTEAFF.

V is TRBV19 and J is TRBJ1-1, with D unclear. There are 16 residues in the CDR3. The V gene's germline CDR1 is LNHDA and CDR2 SQIVND (reference sequence). Trimming took 6 bases from V and 1 from J, leaving 18 bases between them. As DNA, the CDR3 is TGTGCCAGTAGGTCCACAAAGGAACAGAGGAACACTGAAGCTTTCTTT. Its translation is CASRSTKEQRNTEAFF. The full variable domain, with the rest looked up from reference TRBV19 and TRBJ1-1, is DGGITQSPKYLFRKEGQNVTLSCEQNLNHDAMYWYRQDPGQGLRLIYYSQIVNDFQKGDIAEGYSVSREKKESFPLTVTSAQKNPTAFYLCASRSTKEQRNTEAFFGQGTRLTVV.

The rearrangement links TRBV19 to TRBJ2-4; TRBD2 matches at 9 bases. V lost 10 bases and J lost 2; bases outside the gene matches: 18. Germline V lookup: CDR1 LNHDA, CDR2 SQIVND (reference sequence). The CDR3 has 18 amino acids. The CDR3 is CATRGAGGRSGTKNIQYF. CDR3 nucleotides: TGTGCCACACGCGGGGCGGGGGGGCGGAGTGGAACCAAAAACATTCAGTACTTC.

This chain connects TRBV19 to TRBJ2-6, with a possible D match to TRBD1 (8 bases). The CDR3 extends over 15 amino acids. The V gene lost 7 bases and the J gene lost 4 bases, with 14 bases spanning the gap. The germline V gene has CDR1 LNHDA and CDR2 SQIVND (reference sequence). The CDR3 DNA reads as TGTGCCAGTACCACAGGGGGGGCCGGGGCCAACGTCCTGACTTTC. Its translation is CASTTGGAGANVLTF.

This chain links TRBV23-1 with TRBJ1-5; 7 nucleotides align to TRBD1. TRBV23-1 is flagged as an ORF with uncertain function. The CDR3 length is 12 residues. Trimming took 10 bases from V and 7 from J; bases not matched to a gene: 7. The CDR3 region has the DNA TGCGCCACCAGGAAGGGGGCCCAGCCCCAGCATTTT. It encodes CATRKGAQPQHF.

The chain is built from TRBV5-1 and TRBJ2-2, with 7 bases lining up with TRBD2. The CDR3 is made up of 14 amino acids. CDR1 and CDR2 from the germline V gene are SGHRS and YFSETQ. The V segment lost 4 bases and the J segment 4 bases; nucleotides outside the gene matches: 4. CDR3 nucleotide sequence: TGCGCCAGCAGCCGGGACTACCCCACCGGGGAGCTGTTTTTT. Amino acid sequence: CASSRDYPTGELFF. Full variable domain (missing parts from reference TRBV5-1 and TRBJ2-2): KAGVTQTPRYLIKTRGQQVTLSCSPISGHRSVSWYQQTPGQGLQFLFEYFSETQRNKGNFPGRFSGRQFSNSRSEMNVSTLELGDSALYLCASSRDYPTGELFFGEGSRLTVL.

The chain combines TRBV25-1 with TRBJ1-1; 7 nucleotides agree with TRBD1. Germline V gene lookup returns CDR1 MGHDK and CDR2 SYGVNS. V shed 6 bases and J 10 bases; nucleotides not matched to a gene: 8. The CDR3 extends over 12 amino acids. CDR3 region: CASSDDRVGAFF. The DNA of the CDR3 is TGTGCCAGCAGCGACGACAGGGTGGGAGCTTTCTTT.

This clone is a singleton in its sample. V and J are TRBV5-1 and TRBJ1-4; 7 bases map to TRBD1. The junction had 3 bases not matched to a gene; V was cut back by 2 bases and J by 5 bases. Germline CDR1 and CDR2: SGHRS and YFSETQ. The CDR3 totals 14 residues. CDR3 protein: CASSFDRANEKLFF. Written as DNA, the CDR3 is TGCGCCAGCAGCTTTGACAGGGCCAATGAAAAACTGTTTTTT. The variable domain in full, completed from reference TRBV5-1 and TRBJ1-4, reads KAGVTQTPRYLIKTRGQQVTLSCSPISGHRSVSWYQQTPGQGLQFLFEYFSETQRNKGNFPGRFSGRQFSNSRSEMNVSTLELGDSALYLCASSFDRANEKLFFGSGTQLSVL.

This chain uses TRBV5-1 with TRBJ1-1; D perhaps matches TRBD1 (6 bases). Germline assignment: CDR1 SGHRS and CDR2 YFSETQ. The V end lost 1 base, the J end lost 1 base, and 8 bases lay between the germline ends. CDR3 length: 14 residues. Written as DNA, the CDR3 is TGCGCCAGCAGCTTGACAGGGACGAACACTGAAGCTTTCTTT. Translation: CASSLTGTNTEAFF.

The chain couples TRBV18 to TRBJ1-1; 7 nucleotides agree with TRBD1. This CDR3 has 12 amino acids. V lost 4 bases to trimming and J lost 6 bases; unmatched junction nucleotides: 2. Germline V gene sequence: CDR1 KGHSH, CDR2 LQKENI. The CDR3 coding sequence is TGTGCCAGCTCACAAACAGGGGCTGAAGCTTTCTTT. Amino acids: CASSQTGAEAFF.

This chain links TRBV6-4 with TRBJ1-2; TRBD1 aligns across 10 bases. Germline CDR1 reads MRHNA; CDR2 reads SNTAGT. The junction had 3 bases not matched to a gene; V was cut back by 5 bases and J by 3 bases. This CDR3 spans 14 amino acids. Here the CDR3 DNA reads TGTGCCAGCAGTCCGGGACAGGGGTACTATGGCTACACCTTC. Amino acid sequence: CASSPGQGYYGYTF.

The CDR3 DNA reads as TGTGCCAGCAGCGCCTCGGGACAGCCCTATGGCTACACCTTC. Its protein product is CASSASGQPYGYTF. The chain combines TRBV9 with TRBJ1-2; 7 positions agree with TRBD1. The CDR3 is 14 residues long. Germline V CDR1 and CDR2: SGDLS, YYNGEE. The V gene end was trimmed by 3 bases and the J gene end by 4 bases; junction bases not matched to a gene: 6. Variable domain in full (rest from reference TRBV9 and TRBJ1-2): DSGVTQTPKHLITATGQRVTLRCSPRSGDLSVYWYQQSLDQGLQFLIQYYNGEERAKGNILERFSAQQFPDLHSELNLSSLELGDSALYFCASSASGQPYGYTFGSGTRLTVV.